Sequencing of this T cell receptor beta chain was carried out in a study of blood T cells in healthy people across ages. Germline V gives CDR1 DFQATT, CDR2 SNEGSKA (reference sequence). The V and J ends lost 0 bases and 0 bases respectively, with 11 bases between them. There are 15 residues in the CDR3. In regard to this clonotype: Its target is unknown.

Caucasian, healthy and from Russia, the donors were aged between about 6 and 90. Then a second PCR, running roughly 7 to 11 cycles, was carried out with a sample-barcoded 5' primer and a J-beta primer mix. TCRdb re-called the 5' RACE reads with MiXCR, one entry per CDR3 protein. The table has over 600,000 distinct CDR3 sequences, approximately 53% seen once; the top ten hold roughly 24%. Study findings and constraints: PBMCs that were unsorted prevented a conclusive naive versus antigen-experienced comparison. Higher naive T cell percentage went strongly together with higher TCR beta diversity.

The sequence was collected from a man aged 35-49 years in good health. Source material: blood. The V and J genes are TRBV20-1 and TRBJ1-2, with D possibly being TRBD1 (5 bases). In nucleotides, the CDR3 is TGCAGTGCTAGAGATCGTAGGGGCACTAACTATGGCTACACCTTC. Residues: CSARDRRGTNYGYTF.